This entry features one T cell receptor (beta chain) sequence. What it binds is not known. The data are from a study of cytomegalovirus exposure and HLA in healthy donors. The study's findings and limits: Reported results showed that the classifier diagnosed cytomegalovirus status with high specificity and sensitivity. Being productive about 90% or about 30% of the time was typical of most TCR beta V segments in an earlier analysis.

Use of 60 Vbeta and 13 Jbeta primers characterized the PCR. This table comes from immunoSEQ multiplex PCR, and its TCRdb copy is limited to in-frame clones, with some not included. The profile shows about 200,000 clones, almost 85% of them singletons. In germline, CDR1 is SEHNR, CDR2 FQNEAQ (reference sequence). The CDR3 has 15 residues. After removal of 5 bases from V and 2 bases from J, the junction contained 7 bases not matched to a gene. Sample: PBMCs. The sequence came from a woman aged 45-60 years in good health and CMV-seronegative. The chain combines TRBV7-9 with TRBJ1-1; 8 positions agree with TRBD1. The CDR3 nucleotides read TGTGCCAGCAGCATAAGGACAGGGACAAACACTGAAGCTTTCTTT. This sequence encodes CASSIRTGTNTEAFF.